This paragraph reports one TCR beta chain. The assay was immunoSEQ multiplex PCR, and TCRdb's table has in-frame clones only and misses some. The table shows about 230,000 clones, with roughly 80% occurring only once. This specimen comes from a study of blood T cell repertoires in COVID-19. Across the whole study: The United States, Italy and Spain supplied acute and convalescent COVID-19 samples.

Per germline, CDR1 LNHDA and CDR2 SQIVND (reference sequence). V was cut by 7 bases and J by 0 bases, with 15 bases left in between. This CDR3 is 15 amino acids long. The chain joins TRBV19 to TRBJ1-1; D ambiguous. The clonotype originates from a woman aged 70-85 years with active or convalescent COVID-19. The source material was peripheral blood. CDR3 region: CASNLAGYMNTEAFF. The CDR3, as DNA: TGTGCCAGTAATCTGGCGGGTTACATGAACACTGAAGCTTTCTTT.